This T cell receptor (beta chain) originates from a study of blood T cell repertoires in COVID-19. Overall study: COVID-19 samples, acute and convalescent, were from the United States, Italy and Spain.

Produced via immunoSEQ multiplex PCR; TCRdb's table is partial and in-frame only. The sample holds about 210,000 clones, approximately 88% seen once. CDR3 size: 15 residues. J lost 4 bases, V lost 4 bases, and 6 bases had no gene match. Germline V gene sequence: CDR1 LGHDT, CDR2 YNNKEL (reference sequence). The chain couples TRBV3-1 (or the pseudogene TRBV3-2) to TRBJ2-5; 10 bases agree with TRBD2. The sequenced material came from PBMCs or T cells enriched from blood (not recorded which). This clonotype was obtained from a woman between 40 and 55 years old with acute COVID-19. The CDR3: CASSPQRGGGETQYF. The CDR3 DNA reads TGTGCCAGCAGCCCTCAGCGGGGGGGCGGAGAGACCCAGTACTTC.